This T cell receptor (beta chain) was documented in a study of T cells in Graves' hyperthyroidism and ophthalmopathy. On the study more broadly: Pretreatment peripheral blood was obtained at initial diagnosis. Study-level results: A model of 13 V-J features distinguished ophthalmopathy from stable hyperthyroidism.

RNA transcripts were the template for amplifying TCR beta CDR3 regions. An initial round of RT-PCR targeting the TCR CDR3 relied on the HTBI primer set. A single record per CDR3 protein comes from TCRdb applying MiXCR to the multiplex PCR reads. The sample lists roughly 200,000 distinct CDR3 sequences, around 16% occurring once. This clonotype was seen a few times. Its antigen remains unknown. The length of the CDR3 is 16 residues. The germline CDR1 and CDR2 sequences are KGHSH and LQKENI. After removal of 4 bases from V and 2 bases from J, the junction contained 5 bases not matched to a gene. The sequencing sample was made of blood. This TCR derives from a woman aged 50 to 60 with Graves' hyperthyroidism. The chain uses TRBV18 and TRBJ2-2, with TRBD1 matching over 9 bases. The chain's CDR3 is CASSLEGQGNTGELFF. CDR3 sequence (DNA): TGTGCCAGCTCACTGGAGGGACAGGGAAACACCGGGGAGCTGTTTTTT.